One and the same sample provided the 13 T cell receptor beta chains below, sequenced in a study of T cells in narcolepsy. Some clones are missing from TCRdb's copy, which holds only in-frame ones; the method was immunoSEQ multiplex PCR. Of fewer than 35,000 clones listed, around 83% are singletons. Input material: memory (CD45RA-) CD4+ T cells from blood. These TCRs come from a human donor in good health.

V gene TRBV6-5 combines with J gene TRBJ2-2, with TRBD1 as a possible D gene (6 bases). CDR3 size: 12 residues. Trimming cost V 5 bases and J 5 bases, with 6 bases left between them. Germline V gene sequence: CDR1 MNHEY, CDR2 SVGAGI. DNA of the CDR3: TGTGCCAGCAGTACAGGGACCGGGGAGCTGTTTTTT. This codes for CASSTGTGELFF.

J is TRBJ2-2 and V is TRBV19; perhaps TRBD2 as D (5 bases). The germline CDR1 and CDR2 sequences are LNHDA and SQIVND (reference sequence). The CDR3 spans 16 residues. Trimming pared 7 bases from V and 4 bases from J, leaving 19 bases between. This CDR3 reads CASTGKRLALTGELFF. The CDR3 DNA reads TGTGCCAGTACCGGAAAGCGGCTAGCTCTCACCGGGGAGCTGTTTTTT.

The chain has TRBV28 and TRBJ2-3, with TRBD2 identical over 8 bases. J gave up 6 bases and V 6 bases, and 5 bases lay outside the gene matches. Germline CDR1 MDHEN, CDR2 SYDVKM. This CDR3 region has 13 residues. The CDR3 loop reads CASSPGGRDTQYF. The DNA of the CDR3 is TGTGCCAGCAGCCCGGGGGGGCGGGATACGCAGTATTTT.

CDR3 region: CASRGLAGPYNEQFF. CDR3 coding DNA: TGTGCCAGCAGGGGACTAGCGGGGCCTTACAATGAGCAGTTCTTC. V usage is TRBV2 and J usage is TRBJ2-1; TRBD2 aligns across 13 bases. J gave up 4 bases and V 6 bases, and 3 bases lay outside the gene matches. Germline values: CDR1 SNHLY, CDR2 FYNNEI. The CDR3 is made up of 15 amino acids.

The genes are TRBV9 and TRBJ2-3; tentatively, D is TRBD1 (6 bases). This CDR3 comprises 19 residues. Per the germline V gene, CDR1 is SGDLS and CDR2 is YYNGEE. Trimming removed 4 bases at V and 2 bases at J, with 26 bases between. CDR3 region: CASSHVRQGLGVTTDTQYF. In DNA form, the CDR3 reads TGTGCCAGCAGCCACGTGCGGCAGGGGTTGGGTGTTACCACAGATACGCAGTATTTT.

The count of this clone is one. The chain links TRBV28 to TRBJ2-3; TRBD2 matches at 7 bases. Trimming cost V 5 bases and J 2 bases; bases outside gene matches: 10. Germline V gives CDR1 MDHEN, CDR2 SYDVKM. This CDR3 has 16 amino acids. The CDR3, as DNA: TGTGCCAGCAGTGGGGATACTAGCGCTATCACAGATACGCAGTATTTT. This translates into CASSGDTSAITDTQYF.

The CDR3 DNA is TGTGCCAGCAGTCGCACAGGGCGTGAAGCTTTCTTT. Encoded protein: CASSRTGREAFF. The rearrangement uses TRBV2 and TRBJ1-1, with D possibly TRBD1 on 6 matching bases. The CDR3 is 12 amino acids. CDR1 and CDR2 (germline): SNHLY, FYNNEI. Trimming took 5 bases from V and 7 from J, leaving 11 bases between them. Together with reference TRBV2 and TRBJ1-1, the CDR3 gives the full variable domain: EPEVTQTPSHQVTQMGQEVILRCVPISNHLYFYWYRQILGQKVEFLVSFYNNEISEKSEIFDDQFSVERPDGSNFTLKIRSTKLEDSAMYFCASSRTGREAFFGQGTRLTVV.

The CDR3 DNA reads TGTGCCAGCAGGGGACAGCTCATTGATCAGCCCCAGCATTTT. Its protein is CASRGQLIDQPQHF. The chain is built from TRBV6-5 and TRBJ1-5; 7 nucleotides match TRBD1. Germline assignment: CDR1 MNHEY and CDR2 SVGAGI. This CDR3 comprises 14 residues. With 6 bases clipped from V and 5 bases from J, the junction kept 7 bases outside the gene matches.

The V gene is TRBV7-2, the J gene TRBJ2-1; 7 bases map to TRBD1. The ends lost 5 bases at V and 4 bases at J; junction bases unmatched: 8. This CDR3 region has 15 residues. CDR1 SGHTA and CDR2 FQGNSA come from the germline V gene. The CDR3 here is CASSPPGQQYNEQFF. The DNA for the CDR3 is TGTGCCAGCAGCCCACCGGGACAGCAATACAATGAGCAGTTCTTC.

CDR3 amino acids: CASSLVTGPTEAFF. The CDR3 DNA sequence: TGTGCCAGCAGCTTAGTGACAGGGCCCACTGAAGCTTTCTTT. The V call is TRBV11-2, the J call TRBJ1-1, with TRBD1 identical over 7 bases. The CDR3 is 14 residues long. Germline values: CDR1 SGHAT, CDR2 FQNNGV. Germline trimming cut 1 base from V and 4 bases from J; bases unmatched to any gene: 3.

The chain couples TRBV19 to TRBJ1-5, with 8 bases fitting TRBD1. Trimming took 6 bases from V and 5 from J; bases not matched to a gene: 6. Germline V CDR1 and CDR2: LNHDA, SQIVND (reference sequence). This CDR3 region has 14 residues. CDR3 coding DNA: TGTGCCAGTAGACCAGGGGGCATTGATCAGCCCCAGCATTTT. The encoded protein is CASRPGGIDQPQHF.

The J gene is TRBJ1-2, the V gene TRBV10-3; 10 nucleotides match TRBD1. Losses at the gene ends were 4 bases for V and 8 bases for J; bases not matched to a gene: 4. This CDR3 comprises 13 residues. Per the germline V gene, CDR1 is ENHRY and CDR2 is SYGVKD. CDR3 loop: CAISGQGARGYTF. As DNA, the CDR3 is TGTGCCATCAGTGGACAGGGGGCGCGGGGCTACACCTTC.

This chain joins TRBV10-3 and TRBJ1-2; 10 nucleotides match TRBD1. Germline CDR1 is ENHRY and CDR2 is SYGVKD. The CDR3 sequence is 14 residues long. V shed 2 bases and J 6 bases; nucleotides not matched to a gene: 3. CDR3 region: CAISEQGQGDGYTF. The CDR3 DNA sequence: TGTGCCATCAGTGAGCAAGGACAGGGGGATGGCTACACCTTC.